A selection of T cell receptor beta chains follows, all from one sample in a study of graft-versus-host responses after intestinal transplantation. Generated by immunoSEQ multiplex PCR, the TCRdb table keeps only in-frame clones and is missing some. This sample has over 75,000 clones, with about 82% found just once. The source was PBMCs, collected 255 days after intestinal transplant. All receptors come from a human patient who received an intestinal transplant, so some T cells may come from the graft donor. The CDR3 runs from the conserved cysteine through the conserved F or W. Fields, in order: D gene, clone size, V gene, J gene, CDR3 DNA, CDR3 protein. The D gene is left open where the match is weak. Expanded clones are given a class, and other clones once, few, many or no size at all.

NA	NA	TRBV9	TRBJ2-3	TGTGCCAGCAGCGGGGCGGGGCTCGGGACAGATACGCAGTATTTT	CASSGAGLGTDTQYF
TRBD1	NA	TRBV18	TRBJ2-1	TGTGCCAGCGTCCGTCTTGGACAGGGTCATAATACTGAGCAGTTCTTC	CASVRLGQGHNTEQFF
NA	NA	TRBV6-1	TRBJ1-5	TGTGCCAGTCTCGACGGGGGAAGAAGTCAGCCCCAGCATTTT	CASLDGGRSQPQHF
TRBD1	NA	TRBV29-1	TRBJ2-5	TGCAGCGTTGAACTCCGACAGGGAGTATTGGAGACCCAGTACTTC	CSVELRQGVLETQYF
TRBD1	NA	TRBV30	TRBJ1-1	TGTGCCTGGAGCGGACAGGGGCGGGGGAACACTGAAGCTTTCTTT	CAWSGQGRGNTEAFF
TRBD2	NA	TRBV2	TRBJ2-2	TGTGCCAGCAGTGGAGCGGGACTAGCGGGGGGGAACACCGGGGAGCTGTTTTTT	CASSGAGLAGGNTGELFF
NA	NA	TRBV28	TRBJ1-1	TGTGCCAGCGGGAAGTACTTGAACACTGAAGCTTTCTTT	CASGKYLNTEAFF
NA	NA	TRBV30	TRBJ2-7	TGTGCCTGGAAGACAGGTGTCTACGAGCAGTACTTC	CAWKTGVYEQYF
NA	NA	TRBV27	TRBJ2-7	TGTGCCAGCAGGGGACCGGGACTGAACTCCTACGAGCAGTACTTC	CASRGPGLNSYEQYF
NA	once	TRBV10-3	TRBJ1-2	TGTGCCATCAGGGTCGACAGCTTCAACTATGGCTACACCTTC	CAIRVDSFNYGYTF
NA	NA	TRBV5-6	TRBJ1-3	TGTGCCAGCAGCTCCGTTGCCCTATCCTCTGGAAACACCATATATTTT	CASSSVALSSGNTIYF
NA	NA	TRBV28	TRBJ2-1	TGTGCCAGCAGTAACCGTTGGGGCAGCTCCTACAATGAGCAGTTCTTC	CASSNRWGSSYNEQFF
NA	NA	TRBV6-5	TRBJ2-1	TGTGCCAGCAGTAGATTAGAGGGGGGGAATGAGCAGTTCTTC	CASSRLEGGNEQFF
TRBD2	NA	TRBV12-5	TRBJ2-1	TGTGCTAGTGGTTTGGACCGGGGGGGCCGCTACAATGAGCAGTTCTTC	CASGLDRGGRYNEQFF
NA	NA	TRBV15	TRBJ1-1	TGTGCCACCAGCGGGCGTCCGGGGCCCCCTGAAGCTTTCTTT	CATSGRPGPPEAFF
TRBD2	NA	TRBV19	TRBJ2-1	TGTGCCAGTAGTATCCTAGCGGGGGGCACCTACAATGAGCAGTTCTTC	CASSILAGGTYNEQFF
NA	NA	TRBV19	TRBJ1-2	TGTGCCAGTAGTATTAGGTCCGGGGGATGGAACTATGGCTACACCTTC	CASSIRSGGWNYGYTF
TRBD2	NA	TRBV4-1	TRBJ2-1	TGCGCCAGCAGCCAAGGGAAGGGACTAGCGGCTTACAATGAGCAGTTCTTC	CASSQGKGLAAYNEQFF
NA	NA	TRBV7-6	TRBJ2-7	TGTGCCAGCAGCTTAAAGAGACCCGGGGAGGCCGAGCAGTACTTC	CASSLKRPGEAEQYF
TRBD2	NA	TRBV25-1	TRBJ2-1	TGTGCCAGCAGTTTCCAGCGGGGGGGTTTTACTGAGCAGTTCTTC	CASSFQRGGFTEQFF
TRBD1	NA	TRBV4-1	TRBJ2-7	TGCGCCAGCAGCCCCTCCAACAGGGGTCGGGACGAGCAGTACTTC	CASSPSNRGRDEQYF
NA	NA	TRBV5-1	TRBJ1-1	TGCGCCAGCAGCTTGGGTCACAGGAACACTGAAGCTTTCTTT	CASSLGHRNTEAFF
NA	NA	TRBV5-1	TRBJ1-1	TGCGCCAGCCTTCGGGGCCAGGGGCCGAACGCTGAAGCTTTCTTT	CASLRGQGPNAEAFF
TRBD2	once	TRBV28	TRBJ2-1	TGTGCCAGCAGTTTACGTTTAGCGGGACCTTACAATGAGCAGTTCTTC	CASSLRLAGPYNEQFF
NA	NA	TRBV7-9	TRBJ1-2	TGTGCCAGCAGCTTAGAAGGCGGGAGGAGGGGCTATGGCTACACCTTC	CASSLEGGRRGYGYTF
TRBD2	once	TRBV5-1	TRBJ2-7	TGCGCCAGCAGCTGGACTAGCGCCTACGAGCAGTACTTC	CASSWTSAYEQYF